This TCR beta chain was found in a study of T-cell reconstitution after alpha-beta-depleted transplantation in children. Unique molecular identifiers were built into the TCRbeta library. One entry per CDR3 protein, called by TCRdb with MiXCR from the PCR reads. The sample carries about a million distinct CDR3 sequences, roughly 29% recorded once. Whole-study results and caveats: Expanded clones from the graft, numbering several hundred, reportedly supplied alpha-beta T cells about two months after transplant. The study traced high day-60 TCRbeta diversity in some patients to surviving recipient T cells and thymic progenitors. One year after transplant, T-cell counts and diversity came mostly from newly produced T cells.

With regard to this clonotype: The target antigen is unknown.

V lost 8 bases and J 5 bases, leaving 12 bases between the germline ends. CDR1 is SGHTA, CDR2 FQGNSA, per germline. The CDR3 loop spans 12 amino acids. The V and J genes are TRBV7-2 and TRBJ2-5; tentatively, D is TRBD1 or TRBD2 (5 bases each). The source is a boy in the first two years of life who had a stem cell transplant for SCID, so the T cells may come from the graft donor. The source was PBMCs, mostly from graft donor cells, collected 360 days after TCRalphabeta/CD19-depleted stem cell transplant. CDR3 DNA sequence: TGTGCCAGCGCAGGGCGGGCGGAGACCCAGTACTTC. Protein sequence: CASAGRAETQYF.